The present entry profiles one T cell receptor beta chain with its context. Its matching antigen is unknown. The sample carries other DNA sequences with the same CDR3. There were no recent acute infections or vaccinations among the donors, who were healthy HIV-negative adults. Assay: immunoSEQ multiplex PCR; the TCRdb copy retains only in-frame clones and omits some. The data show about 2.4 million clones, around 90% seen once. The CDR3 length is 13 residues. Trimming took 3 bases from V and 8 from J, leaving 11 bases between them. CDR1 is KGHSH and CDR2 is LQKENI in the germline V gene. This record comes from a study of shared clonotypes between healthy human individuals. General study findings and limits: Non-shared clonotypes showed lower generation probabilities than clonotypes common to all four donors.

The rearrangement links TRBV18 to TRBJ2-1, with D possibly TRBD1 on 5 matching bases. The sequence was obtained from a man in his late teens or twenties in good health. The sequenced sample consisted of naive CD4+ T cells sorted from blood. Indicated subset: CD45RA+ positively selected. The CDR3 nucleotides read TGTGCCAGCTCACCTCAGGGTGGCGATGAGCAGTTCTTC. Protein product: CASSPQGGDEQFF. The full variable domain, with the rest looked up from reference TRBV18 and TRBJ2-1, is NAGVMQNPRHLVRRRGQEARLRCSPMKGHSHVYWYRQLPEEGLKFMVYLQKENIIDESGMPKERFSAEFPKEGPSILRIQQVVRGDSAAYFCASSPQGGDEQFFGPGTRLTVL.